This TCR beta chain is drawn from a study of T cell changes during pregnancy in multiple sclerosis. The assay was immunoSEQ multiplex PCR, and TCRdb's table has in-frame clones only and misses some. This table holds about 41,000 clones, 85% to 95% found once. Trimming took 5 bases from V and 3 from J, leaving 22 bases between them. This CDR3 contains 17 residues. Germline values: CDR1 SEHNR, CDR2 FQNEAQ (reference sequence). This receptor was taken from a female donor with multiple sclerosis, enrolled in a pregnancy study. The sample was CD8+ T cells from peripheral blood mononuclear cells, taken in the third trimester of pregnancy. This sequence joins TRBV7-9 and TRBJ1-2; no definite D call. CDR3 nucleotides: TGTGCCAGCAGCCCAAGCGGGCTCGAACGAGGAGACTATGGCTACACCTTC. The encoded protein is CASSPSGLERGDYGYTF.